The next 16 T cell receptor beta chains were all read from a single sample in a study of T cell changes during pregnancy in multiple sclerosis. Sequencing used immunoSEQ multiplex PCR; TCRdb keeps in-frame clones, though not all of them. The sample holds tens of thousands of clones; roughly nine tenths are singletons and the top ten take 4.8%. Here the sequenced sample was peripheral blood, taken in the first trimester of pregnancy. Receptors were obtained from a female donor in good health, enrolled as a control in a pregnancy study.

The CDR3 loop reads CATSRDWGEGGYTF. The CDR3 bases are TGTGCCACCAGCAGAGATTGGGGGGAGGGGGGCTACACCTTC. This chain links TRBV15 with TRBJ1-2; weak D call: TRBD1 (5 bases). V was pared by 0 bases and J by 8 bases, with 13 bases between. This CDR3 is 14 amino acids long. Germline V gives CDR1 LNHNV, CDR2 YYDKDF (reference sequence).

This chain links TRBV6-6 with TRBJ1-1, with D maybe TRBD1 (6 bases). The ends were cut back, 2 bases at V and 5 bases at J, with 15 bases in the middle. The CDR3 extends over 15 amino acids. CDR1 and CDR2 (germline): MNHNY, SVGAGI (reference sequence). CDR3 in amino acids: CASSYAPQGGTEAFF. The CDR3 region has the DNA TGTGCCAGCAGTTACGCCCCACAGGGCGGGACTGAAGCTTTCTTT.

The rearrangement joins TRBV2 to TRBJ1-2; D remains unclear. This CDR3 contains 14 residues. Germline CDR1 is SNHLY and CDR2 is FYNNEI. Trimming shortened V by 8 bases and J by 0 bases, and 13 bases separated the two germline ends. The CDR3 sequence is CASSLGGPNYGYTF. As DNA, the CDR3 is TGTGCCAGCTCCCTGGGAGGGCCTAACTATGGCTACACCTTC.

This chain links TRBV11-2 with TRBJ2-1, with a tentative D call TRBD2 (5 bases). Germline-derived CDR1 and CDR2 are SGHAT and FQNNGV. The CDR3 extends over 13 amino acids. Trimming pared 1 base from V and 9 bases from J, leaving 10 bases between. The DNA of the CDR3 is TGTGCCAGCAGCTTAGGCCTTCGGGGTGAGCAGTTCTTC. Translation gives CASSLGLRGEQFF.

The chain joins TRBV14 to TRBJ2-1; 10 bases match TRBD2. Trimming took 4 bases from V and 8 from J; bases not matched to a gene: 14. This CDR3 spans 17 amino acids. In germline, CDR1 is SGHDN, CDR2 FVKESK. The CDR3 DNA is TGTGCCAGCAGCCTACACCACGAGCGGGGGGGCCTATATGAGCAGTTCTTC. Amino acids: CASSLHHERGGLYEQFF. The whole variable domain, filled in from reference TRBV14 and TRBJ2-1, reads EAGVTQFPSHSVIEKGQTVTLRCDPISGHDNLYWYRRVMGKEIKFLLHFVKESKQDESGMPNNRFLAERTGGTYSTLKVQPAELEDSGVYFCASSLHHERGGLYEQFFGPGTRLTVL.

The chain couples TRBV29-1 to TRBJ2-7; TRBD1 aligns across 9 bases. After removal of 7 bases from V and 4 bases from J, the junction contained 2 bases not matched to a gene. Germline CDR1 and CDR2: SQVTM and ANQGSEA. The CDR3 has 11 residues. CDR3 DNA sequence: TGCAGCGCCGGACAGGGGTACGAGCAGTACTTC. As protein: CSAGQGYEQYF.

The J gene is TRBJ2-1, the V gene TRBV5-4; 10 bases agree with TRBD1. Germline V gene sequence: CDR1 SGHNT, CDR2 YYREEE (reference sequence). CDR3 size: 15 residues. The J segment lost 2 bases and the V segment lost 3 bases, leaving 2 bases of the junction unmatched. The CDR3 sequence: CASSSGQGAYNEQFF. The CDR3 bases are TGTGCCAGCAGCTCCGGACAGGGGGCCTACAATGAGCAGTTCTTC.

V and J are TRBV14 and TRBJ2-1; TRBD2 aligns across 12 bases. This CDR3 is built from 21 residues. Germline V gene sequence: CDR1 SGHDN, CDR2 FVKESK. Trimming at V came to 2 bases and at J to 9 bases, leaving 23 bases not matched to a gene. CDR3 protein: CASSQSPLAGGRPPLLIEQFF. The CDR3 coding sequence is TGTGCCAGCAGCCAAAGTCCCCTAGCGGGGGGGCGGCCTCCATTGTTAATTGAGCAGTTCTTC.

V and J are TRBV4-3 and TRBJ1-5; D is perhaps TRBD1 (6 bases). The germline CDR1 and CDR2 sequences are LGHNA and YSLEER. The V gene lost 0 bases and the J gene lost 8 bases, with 20 bases spanning the gap. The CDR3 has 17 residues. The chain's CDR3 is CASSQDFGQSRRKPQHF. Written as DNA, the CDR3 is TGCGCCAGCAGCCAAGATTTTGGACAGAGCAGAAGGAAGCCCCAGCATTTT.

This chain joins TRBV7-6 and TRBJ2-7; D perhaps matches TRBD1 (5 bases). The CDR3 loop spans 15 amino acids. Trimming stripped 3 bases from V and 2 bases from J, with 14 bases between. Germline V gene lookup returns CDR1 SGHVS and CDR2 FNYEAQ. The CDR3 sequence is CASSFRAGNTYEQYF. CDR3 nucleotide sequence: TGTGCCAGCAGCTTTCGGGCAGGGAATACCTACGAGCAGTACTTC.

The rearrangement links TRBV30 to TRBJ1-3; D is possibly TRBD1 (5 bases). The CDR3 spans 13 residues. From germline, CDR1 is GTSNPN and CDR2 SVGIG (reference sequence). Trimming stripped 7 bases from V and 3 bases from J, with 13 bases between. CDR3 sequence (DNA): TGTGCCTTGCAGGGCCACGGTGGAAACACCATATATTTT. Its translation is CALQGHGGNTIYF.

This sequence joins TRBV30 and TRBJ1-3; a possible D gene is TRBD1 (5 bases). The CDR3 sequence is 13 residues long. V was clipped by 5 bases and J by 7 bases, with 15 bases between them. CDR1 is GTSNPN, CDR2 SVGIG, per germline (reference sequence). This CDR3 is CAWVPGGFNTIYF. The CDR3 DNA reads TGTGCCTGGGTGCCTGGGGGGTTTAACACCATATATTTT. The variable domain in full, with the rest retrieved from reference TRBV30 and TRBJ1-3, is SQTIHQWPATLVQPVGSPLSLECTVEGTSNPNLYWYRQAAGRGLQLLFYSVGIGQISSEVPQNLSASRPQDRQFILSSKKLLLSDSGFYLCAWVPGGFNTIYFGEGSWLTVV.

V and J are TRBV29-1 and TRBJ2-7, with D possibly TRBD2 on 6 matching bases. Deletions cut 4 bases from V and 4 bases from J, with 11 bases between. The CDR3 length is 12 residues. The germline V gene has CDR1 SQVTM and CDR2 ANQGSEA. The CDR3 region has the DNA TGCAGCGTTGTCGTCGGGGGTTACGAGCAGTACTTC. Its protein is CSVVVGGYEQYF.

CDR3: CASAAGARQAEAFF. The CDR3 DNA follows: TGTGCCAGCGCCGCGGGCGCGAGGCAGGCCGAAGCTTTCTTT. The V gene is TRBV6-5, the J gene TRBJ1-1, with D uncertain. The germline V gene has CDR1 MNHEY and CDR2 SVGAGI. The CDR3 totals 14 residues. V was clipped by 8 bases and J by 8 bases, with 21 bases between them.

J is TRBJ1-2 and V is TRBV29-1; 9 nucleotides match TRBD1. Germline CDR1 and CDR2: SQVTM and ANQGSEA. The CDR3 consists of 12 residues. The junction had 6 bases not matched to a gene; V was cut back by 7 bases and J by 6 bases. As DNA, the CDR3 is TGCAGCGCTGGGGACAGGGAGGATGGCTACACCTTC. Translating it yields CSAGDREDGYTF.

V gene TRBV25-1 combines with J gene TRBJ1-3; D remains unclear. CDR3 length equals 15 residues. Germline CDR1 and CDR2: MGHDK and SYGVNS. Trimming left V 1 base short and J 0 bases short, with 7 bases between. The CDR3 loop is CASSEWESSGNTIYF. CDR3 in DNA: TGTGCCAGCAGTGAATGGGAGAGCTCTGGAAACACCATATATTTT.